This T cell receptor beta chain was profiled in a study of T cell repertoires and Cas9 in healthy adults listed by TCRdb under 2018. Turning to the overall study: Multi-effector potency, cytotoxicity and lineage determination within the CD4 and CD8 compartments were characterized for SpCas9-reactive T cells. The study examined preexisting T cell immunity against the Streptococcus pyogenes Cas9 nuclease (SpCas9) used in CRISPR gene editing. Paper-wide results and their limitations: Proliferation and function of SpCas9-reactive effector T cells were reported to be mitigated in vitro by SpCas9-reactive regulatory T cells.

Healthy humans were used as donors in the study. From the germline V gene, CDR1 is MNHEY and CDR2 is SVGAGI. Measured from the cysteine to the phenylalanine, the CDR3 is 13 residues long. The DNA shown is the 39-base CDR3, in frame from base 1. V was cut back by 6 bases and J by 9 bases, leaving a gap of 17 bases between them. The library was produced with the immunoSEQ multiplex PCR assay. TCRdb mirrors the immuneACCESS table, restricted to in-frame sequences. Some clones are absent from its copies; in checked studies, under half trace to an unresolved V gene, and the reason for the others is unknown. The sample includes about 22,000 clones, with just under 95% observed a single time. The ten most abundant clones make up about 0.9% of the sample. As for this clone: Its antigen remains undetermined. No much larger clone exists at a distance of one base, and base qualities are not known.

Sequenced material: CD4+ effector T cells (CD127+, CD25-, CD137-, CD154-) from PBMCs; culture status not recorded. The V gene is TRBV6-5 and the J gene is TRBJ2-5; the D region possibly corresponds to TRBD2 (6 bases align). This sequence originates from a human donor in good health. The CDR3 reads as follows: CASSWDSPRPQYF. The sequence in DNA is TGTGCCAGCAGCTGGGACTCTCCCCGGCCCCAGTACTTC.